These 20 T cell receptor beta chains share one sample of origin, sequenced in a study of cytomegalovirus exposure and HLA in healthy donors listed by TCRdb under 2017. Receptor libraries were prepared by the immunoSEQ multiplex PCR assay. Here the immuneACCESS table is served through TCRdb, limited to in-frame sequences with V and J called. Missing clones are a known gap in these copies; in checked studies unresolved V genes cover under half, and the rest lacks a known reason. The sample table shows some 90,000 clones, and about 96% are seen once. 0.6% to 0.85% of the sample is in the top ten clones. Sequencing was done on a sample of PBMCs. The source of these receptors is a man aged 18 to 30 in good health and CMV-seronegative.

The chain employs TRBV15 and TRBJ2-5; TRBD1 might be the D (6 bases). Looked up from germline, CDR1 is LNHNV and CDR2 is YYDKDF (reference sequence). The CDR3 spans 17 residues. Trimming took off 1 base at V and 1 base at J, with 16 bases between the two ends. CDR3 sequence reads: CATSRGRGSTFQETQYF. CDR3 nucleotide sequence: TGTGCCACCAGCAGAGGCAGGGGATCCACTTTCCAAGAGACCCAGTACTTC. The full variable domain, in which reference TRBV15 and TRBJ2-5 provide the parts outside the CDR3, is DAMVIQNPRYQVTQFGKPVTLSCSQTLNHNVMYWYQQKSSQAPKLLFHYYDKDFNNEADTPDNFQSRRPNTSFCFLDIRSPGLGDTAMYLCATSRGRGSTFQETQYFGPGTRLLVL.

This clone was recorded only once. This chain connects TRBV10-3 to TRBJ1-2; a weak D match, TRBD1 (5 bases). V was trimmed by 10 bases and J by 0 bases, leaving 12 bases between them. Germline V lookup: CDR1 ENHRY, CDR2 SYGVKD. The CDR3 has 13 residues. This CDR3 reads CANAMTANYGYTF. The CDR3 nucleotides read TGTGCCAACGCCATGACAGCTAACTATGGCTACACCTTC.

The chain employs TRBV11-2 and TRBJ1-4; 10 positions agree with TRBD1. V was pared by 2 bases and J by 8 bases, with 5 bases of the junction left unmatched. The CDR3 contains 15 residues. The germline gives CDR1 SGHAT, CDR2 FQNNGV. The CDR3 loop reads CASSLLRTGGEKLFF. Written as DNA, the CDR3 is TGTGCCAGCAGCTTACTTAGGACAGGGGGGGAAAAACTGTTTTTT.

V and J are TRBV11-2 and TRBJ2-7; 7 bases are a match to TRBD1. Germline trimming cut 6 bases from V and 0 bases from J; bases unmatched to any gene: 5. The CDR3 spans 14 residues. Germline V lookup: CDR1 SGHAT, CDR2 FQNNGV. The CDR3 region has the DNA TGTGCCAGCAGACAAGGGACAGCCTCCTACGAGCAGTACTTC. It yields the protein CASRQGTASYEQYF.

The CDR3 bases are TGTGCCAGTAGCAGGGACAGGGATCAGCCCCAGCATTTT. This translates into CASSRDRDQPQHF. The chain recombines TRBV19 with TRBJ1-5; 9 bases align to TRBD1. Germline loops: CDR1 LNHDA, CDR2 SQIVND (reference sequence). V shed 6 bases and J 5 bases; nucleotides not matched to a gene: 2. The CDR3 runs 13 residues.

CDR3 in amino acids: CASRRQGSSYEQYF. In DNA, the CDR3 is TGTGCCAGCAGGAGACAGGGGTCTTCCTACGAGCAGTACTTC. V is TRBV2 and J is TRBJ2-7, with 8 nucleotides matching TRBD1. Per germline, CDR1 SNHLY and CDR2 FYNNEI. The CDR3 totals 14 residues. After removal of 6 bases from V and 1 base from J, the junction contained 5 bases not matched to a gene.

The chain recombines TRBV2 with TRBJ1-5; D uncertain. V lost 4 bases, J lost 5 bases, and 9 bases lay in between. Germline V gene sequence: CDR1 SNHLY, CDR2 FYNNEI. This CDR3 is built from 13 residues. In nucleotides, the CDR3 is TGTGCCAGCAGTGGCAGGTTAGATCAGCCCCAGCATTTT. Residues: CASSGRLDQPQHF.

V is TRBV5-4 and J is TRBJ1-2; 8 nucleotides align to TRBD1. Germline CDR1 and CDR2: SGHNT and YYREEE (reference sequence). The CDR3 runs to 16 residues. V was pared by 2 bases and J by 6 bases, with 12 bases of the junction left unmatched. CDR3 sequence: CASSLKPQGAIHGYTF. CDR3 DNA: TGTGCCAGCAGCTTAAAACCTCAGGGGGCGATCCATGGCTACACCTTC.

The V and J genes are TRBV18 and TRBJ2-1, with TRBD1 identical over 7 bases. Germline V CDR1 and CDR2: KGHSH, LQKENI. The CDR3 length is 15 residues. The junction had 4 bases not matched to a gene; V was cut back by 4 bases and J by 1 base. The CDR3 sequence: CASSLDRESYNEQFF. CDR3 in DNA: TGTGCCAGCTCACTAGACAGGGAGTCCTACAATGAGCAGTTCTTC.

The genes are TRBV11-2 and TRBJ2-2; D is unresolved. V dropped 0 bases and J dropped 6 bases, with 8 bases sitting between them. Germline V gene data show CDR1 as SGHAT and CDR2 as FQNNGV. The CDR3 length is 14 residues. This CDR3 reads CASSLDPPAGELFF. As DNA, the CDR3 is TGTGCCAGCAGCTTAGATCCACCGGCCGGGGAGCTGTTTTTT.

The V and J genes are TRBV19 and TRBJ1-1; maybe TRBD1 (5 bases). Germline CDR1 and CDR2: LNHDA and SQIVND (reference sequence). CDR3 length: 14 residues. With 5 bases removed from V and 5 bases from J, the gap between germline ends came to 15 bases. The CDR3 sequence: CASSPDFGGTEAFF. The CDR3 region has the DNA TGTGCCAGTAGTCCGGACTTCGGGGGAACTGAAGCTTTCTTT.

The chain employs TRBV11-2 and TRBJ2-7; 9 bases line up with TRBD2. V lost 0 bases, J lost 4 bases, and 4 bases stayed unmatched. CDR1 SGHAT and CDR2 FQNNGV come from the germline V gene. This CDR3 comprises 15 residues. The CDR3 sequence is CASSLELAGRYEQYF. CDR3 nucleotides: TGTGCCAGCAGCTTAGAGCTAGCGGGGCGTTACGAGCAGTACTTC. The entire variable domain, with the rest obtained from reference TRBV11-2 and TRBJ2-7, is as follows: EAGVAQSPRYKIIEKRQSVAFWCNPISGHATLYWYQQILGQGPKLLIQFQNNGVVDDSQLPKDRFSAERLKGVDSTLKIQPAKLEDSAVYLCASSLELAGRYEQYFGPGTRLTVT.

This clone was seen just once. V and J are TRBV7-2 and TRBJ2-5; a weak D match, TRBD1 (6 bases). Trimming removed 5 bases from V and 3 bases from J, with 10 bases in between. CDR3 length: 13 amino acids. CDR1 is SGHTA, CDR2 FQGNSA, per germline. Here the CDR3 DNA reads TGTGCCAGCAGCCAAGACAGGAAAGAGACCCAGTACTTC. Amino acid sequence: CASSQDRKETQYF.

The rearrangement links TRBV27 to TRBJ1-1; TRBD1 might be the D (6 bases). V lost 5 bases and J 4 bases, leaving 14 bases between the germline ends. This CDR3 is 14 amino acids long. Germline CDR1 MNHEY, CDR2 SMNVEV (reference sequence). As DNA, the CDR3 is TGTGCCAGCAGTCTACAAGGGGGGGGCACTGAAGCTTTCTTT. It codes for CASSLQGGGTEAFF.

The chain employs TRBV2 and TRBJ1-3; 8 nucleotides agree with TRBD1. Germline loops: CDR1 SNHLY, CDR2 FYNNEI. Losses at the gene ends were 2 bases for V and 4 bases for J; bases not matched to a gene: 4. The CDR3 covers 15 residues. The DNA for the CDR3 is TGTGCCAGCAGTGAAACGACAGGGGCGGGAAACACCATATATTTT. It is translated as CASSETTGAGNTIYF.

The chain couples TRBV7-9 to TRBJ1-1, with 7 nucleotides matching TRBD1. Per germline, CDR1 SEHNR and CDR2 FQNEAQ (reference sequence). V shed 8 bases, J shed 6 bases, and the junction held 3 bases outside the gene matches. This CDR3 has 11 residues. CDR3 nucleotides: TGTGCCAGCCTAAGGGGGCCTGAAGCTTTCTTT. Translating gives CASLRGPEAFF. Drawing the rest from reference TRBV7-9 and TRBJ1-1, the complete variable domain is DTGVSQNPRHKITKRGQNVTFRCDPISEHNRLYWYRQTLGQGPEFLTYFQNEAQLEKSRLLSDRFSAERPKGSFSTLEIQRTEQGDSAMYLCASLRGPEAFFGQGTRLTVV.

The chain recombines TRBV9 with TRBJ1-2; the match to TRBD1 covers 8 bases. In germline, CDR1 is SGDLS, CDR2 YYNGEE. The CDR3 has 17 amino acids. Trimming at V came to 0 bases and at J to 3 bases, leaving 10 bases not matched to a gene. This CDR3 reads CASSVVRQGIEDYGYTF. The DNA for the CDR3 is TGTGCCAGCAGCGTAGTCCGACAGGGGATTGAGGACTATGGCTACACCTTC.

The gene calls are TRBV5-1 and TRBJ2-7; TRBD1 aligns across 9 bases. The CDR3 totals 14 residues. The ends lost 4 bases at V and 5 bases at J; junction bases unmatched: 7. Germline CDR1 is SGHRS and CDR2 is YFSETQ. Here the CDR3 reads CASSLNRGQHEQYF. The CDR3, as DNA: TGCGCCAGCAGCCTTAACAGGGGGCAGCACGAGCAGTACTTC.

V and J are TRBV7-4 and TRBJ2-7; TRBD2 aligns across 9 bases. The CDR3 loop spans 15 amino acids. The V segment lost 1 base and the J segment 3 bases; nucleotides outside the gene matches: 4. CDR1 SGHVT and CDR2 SQSDAQ come from the germline V gene. Here the CDR3 DNA reads TGTGCCAGCAGCTTAGGTCTAGCGGGGATCTACGAGCAGTACTTC. Its protein is CASSLGLAGIYEQYF.

V and J are TRBV27 and TRBJ2-1, with 7 positions matching TRBD1. Germline V CDR1 and CDR2: MNHEY, SMNVEV (reference sequence). The junction had 5 bases not matched to a gene; V was cut back by 8 bases and J by 4 bases. This CDR3 contains 13 residues. The CDR3 reads CASLRTGYNEQFF. The CDR3 nucleotides read TGTGCCAGCCTAAGGACAGGATACAATGAGCAGTTCTTC.